The clone carrying this T cell receptor beta chain has a count of ten or more. Its antigen is as yet unknown. Study-level points and caveats: Tumor Tregs overlapped most with tumor, then blood, naive CD4+ cells. Tumor memory CD4+ T cell TCR gene usage clustered with blood and lymph node memory CD4+ cells and lymph node naive CD4+ cells.

TCRdb independently ran MiXCR on the 5' RACE reads; one entry per CDR3 protein. This table holds some 8,700 distinct CDR3 sequences, 27% found once. Purified naive CD4+ T cells were depleted of CD25+ Tregs. V lost 4 bases to trimming and J lost 0 bases, with 10 bases between them. The CDR3 runs 15 residues. CDR1 is SGHTA and CDR2 is FQGNSA in the germline V gene. Material for sequencing was naive CD4+ T cells sorted from a lymph node. The subset here: naive CD4+ T cells, CD4+CD45RA+CD25-. The chain couples TRBV7-2 to TRBJ1-5; weak D call: TRBD1 (5 bases). The receptor was isolated from a female donor with breast cancer. Here the CDR3 DNA reads TGTGCCAGCAGCTACGGGGGACCTAGCAATCAGCCCCAGCATTTT. It encodes CASSYGGPSNQPQHF.